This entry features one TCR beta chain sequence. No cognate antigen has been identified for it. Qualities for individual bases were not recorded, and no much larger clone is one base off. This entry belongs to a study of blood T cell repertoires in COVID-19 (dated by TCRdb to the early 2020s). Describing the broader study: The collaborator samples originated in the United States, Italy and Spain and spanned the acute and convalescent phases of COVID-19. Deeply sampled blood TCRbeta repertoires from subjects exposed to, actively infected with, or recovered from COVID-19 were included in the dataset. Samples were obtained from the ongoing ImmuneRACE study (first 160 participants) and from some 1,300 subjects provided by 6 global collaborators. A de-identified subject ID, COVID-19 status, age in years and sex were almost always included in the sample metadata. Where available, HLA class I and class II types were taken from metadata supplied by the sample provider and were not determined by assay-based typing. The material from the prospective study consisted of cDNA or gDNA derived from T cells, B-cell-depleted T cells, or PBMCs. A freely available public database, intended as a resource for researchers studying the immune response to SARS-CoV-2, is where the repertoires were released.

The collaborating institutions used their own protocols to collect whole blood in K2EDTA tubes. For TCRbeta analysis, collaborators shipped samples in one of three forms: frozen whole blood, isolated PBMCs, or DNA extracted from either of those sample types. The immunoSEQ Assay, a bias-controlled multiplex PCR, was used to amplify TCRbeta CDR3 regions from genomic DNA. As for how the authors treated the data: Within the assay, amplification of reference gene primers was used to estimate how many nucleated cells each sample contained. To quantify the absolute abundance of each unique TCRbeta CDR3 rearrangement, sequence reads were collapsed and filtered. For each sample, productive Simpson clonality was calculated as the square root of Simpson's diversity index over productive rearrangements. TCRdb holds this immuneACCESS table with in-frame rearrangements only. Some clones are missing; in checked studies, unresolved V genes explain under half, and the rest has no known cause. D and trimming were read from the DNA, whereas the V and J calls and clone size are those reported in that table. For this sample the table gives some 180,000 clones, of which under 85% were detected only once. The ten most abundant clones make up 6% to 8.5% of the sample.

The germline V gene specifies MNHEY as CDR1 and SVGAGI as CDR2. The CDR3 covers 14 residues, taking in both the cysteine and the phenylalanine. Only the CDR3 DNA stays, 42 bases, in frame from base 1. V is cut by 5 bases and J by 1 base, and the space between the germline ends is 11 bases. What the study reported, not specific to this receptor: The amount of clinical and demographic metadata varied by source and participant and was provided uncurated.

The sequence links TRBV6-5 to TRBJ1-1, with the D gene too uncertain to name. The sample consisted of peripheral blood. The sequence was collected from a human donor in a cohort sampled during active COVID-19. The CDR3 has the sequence CASSTELGNTEAFF. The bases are TGTGCCAGCAGTACAGAACTGGGGAACACTGAAGCTTTCTTT.